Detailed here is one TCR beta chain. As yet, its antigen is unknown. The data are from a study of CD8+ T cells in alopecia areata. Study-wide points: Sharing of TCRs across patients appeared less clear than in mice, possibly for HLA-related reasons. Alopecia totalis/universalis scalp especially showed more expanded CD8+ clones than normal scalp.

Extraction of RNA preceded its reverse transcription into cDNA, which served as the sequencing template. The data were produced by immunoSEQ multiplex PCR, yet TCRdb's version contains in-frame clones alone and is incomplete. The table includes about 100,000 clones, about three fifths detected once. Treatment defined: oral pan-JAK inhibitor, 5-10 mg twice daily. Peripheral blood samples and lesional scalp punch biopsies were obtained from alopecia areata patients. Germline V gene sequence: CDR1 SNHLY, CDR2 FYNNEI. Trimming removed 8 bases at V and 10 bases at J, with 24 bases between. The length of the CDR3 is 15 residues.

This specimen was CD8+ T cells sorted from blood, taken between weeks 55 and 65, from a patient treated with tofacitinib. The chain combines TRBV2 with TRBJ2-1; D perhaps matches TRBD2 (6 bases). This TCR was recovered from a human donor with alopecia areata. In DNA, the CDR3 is TGTGCCAGCGTGGGCGGCCGGGGGTTAGCGGCGGAGCAGTTCTTC. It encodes CASVGGRGLAAEQFF. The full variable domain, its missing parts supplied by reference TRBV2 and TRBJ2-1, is EPEVTQTPSHQVTQMGQEVILRCVPISNHLYFYWYRQILGQKVEFLVSFYNNEISEKSEIFDDQFSVERPDGSNFTLKIRSTKLEDSAMYFCASVGGRGLAAEQFFGPGTRLTVL.